The 18 T cell receptor beta chains presented below share a single source sample, sequenced in a study of T cells in Graves' hyperthyroidism and ophthalmopathy (dated by TCRdb to between 2018 and 2021). Preparation of the library involved multiplex PCR. The run used an Illumina HiSeq 2000. Amplification of TCR beta CDR3 regions was carried out from RNA transcripts. The TCR CDR3 was subjected to a first round of RT-PCR using the HTBI primer set and the Qiagen OneStep RT-PCR kit. TCRdb redid the processing of the public reads, applying fastp at Q25 and MiXCR, and retained in-frame beta chains. Each record represents a unique CDR3 protein, reported with the most common genes and DNA among its rows. This sample has approximately 200,000 distinct CDR3 sequences in its table, and approximately 20% of those were observed once. Jointly, the top ten make up just under 45% of the sample. Sequenced material: blood. Every receptor here comes from a man in his forties with Graves' hyperthyroidism.

This clonotype was seen at least ten times. The V call is TRBV7-9, the J call TRBJ1-1; D is undetermined. V lost 8 bases, J lost 2 bases, and 9 bases lay in between. Germline V gives CDR1 SEHNR, CDR2 FQNEAQ (reference sequence). The CDR3 covers 12 residues. The CDR3 DNA sequence: TGTGCCAGCGGAGATAGTAACACTGAAGCTTTCTTT. Translating gives CASGDSNTEAFF.

This clonotype showed up many times. The chain carries TRBV6-2 or TRBV6-3 and TRBJ1-5; the match to TRBD1 covers 11 bases. The V gene end was trimmed by 4 bases and the J gene end by 3 bases; junction bases not matched to a gene: 5. In germline, CDR1 is MNHEY, CDR2 SVGEGT. This CDR3 has 16 amino acids. The CDR3 DNA reads as TGTGCCAGCAGTTCCCGGACAGGGGGCCACAATCAGCCCCAGCATTTT. It is translated as CASSSRTGGHNQPQHF.

This clonotype was detected only a few times. The chain joins TRBV4-3 to TRBJ2-2; D not resolved. Germline V gene data show CDR1 as LGHNA and CDR2 as YSLEER. This CDR3 comprises 16 residues. Trimming took off 0 bases at V and 5 bases at J, with 13 bases between the two ends. CDR3 nucleotides: TGCGCCAGCAGCCAAGATCTGAGGAGTTGGACCGGGGAGCTGTTTTTT. It is translated as CASSQDLRSWTGELFF.

This clonotype was seen repeatedly, ten times or more. This chain connects TRBV2 to TRBJ1-4; maybe TRBD1 (5 bases). The CDR3 covers 14 residues. V dropped 2 bases and J dropped 7 bases, with 11 bases sitting between them. Germline-derived CDR1 and CDR2 are SNHLY and FYNNEI. CDR3 sequence: CASSERGRGEKLFF. Written as DNA, the CDR3 is TGTGCCAGCAGTGAAAGGGGACGGGGTGAAAAACTGTTTTTT. The whole variable domain, filled in from reference TRBV2 and TRBJ1-4, reads EPEVTQTPSHQVTQMGQEVILRCVPISNHLYFYWYRQILGQKVEFLVSFYNNEISEKSEIFDDQFSVERPDGSNFTLKIRSTKLEDSAMYFCASSERGRGEKLFFGSGTQLSVL.

This clonotype showed up many times. This rearrangement joins TRBV5-1 to TRBJ2-3; TRBD2 is a possible D gene (5 bases). The CDR3 loop spans 15 amino acids. Between the trimmed V and J ends, which lost 0 bases and 4 bases, there was a span of 12 bases. CDR1 is SGHRS, CDR2 YFSETQ, per germline. CDR3: CASSLASGNSDTQYF. CDR3 DNA: TGCGCCAGCAGCTTGGCCTCCGGGAACTCAGATACGCAGTATTTT.

Here the CDR3 DNA reads TGTGCCAGTAGCCTGACAGGGGCGTACAATGAGCAGTTCTTC. It encodes CASSLTGAYNEQFF. V gene TRBV19 combines with J gene TRBJ2-1; 8 nucleotides line up with TRBD1. V lost 6 bases, J lost 4 bases, and 5 bases stayed unmatched. CDR1 and CDR2 (germline): LNHDA, SQIVND (reference sequence). CDR3 length: 14 amino acids.

In its sample, this clonotype was seen many times. The chain is built from TRBV20-1 and TRBJ1-5; 7 bases fit TRBD1. Looked up from germline, CDR1 is DFQATT and CDR2 is SNEGSKA (reference sequence). The CDR3 is 15 residues long. Trimming took 5 bases from V and 7 from J; bases not matched to a gene: 14. CDR3 DNA sequence: TGCAGTGCTCGACTGCAGGGGGGACCGGGGCAGCCCCAGCATTTT. The encoded protein is CSARLQGGPGQPQHF.

A word on this clonotype: Since a much larger clone is just one base distant, this may be a read error. This chain uses TRBV20-1 with TRBJ2-7; D is perhaps TRBD1 or TRBD2 (5 bases each). From germline, CDR1 is DFQATT and CDR2 SNEGSKA (reference sequence). The CDR3 loop spans 12 amino acids. The CDR3 spells CSARPGPIEQHF. In DNA form, the CDR3 reads TGCAGTGCCAGACCGGGACCCATCGAGCAGCACTTC.

This clonotype was seen ten or more times. The chain is built from TRBV7-2 and TRBJ2-3; no clear D. Germline loops: CDR1 SGHTA, CDR2 FQGNSA. The V gene lost 5 bases and the J gene lost 1 base, with 4 bases spanning the gap. The CDR3 runs to 12 residues. The CDR3, as DNA: TGTGCCAGCAGCCTCCGCACAGATACGCAGTATTTT. As protein: CASSLRTDTQYF.

This clonotype was seen a handful of times. V usage is TRBV7-9 and J usage is TRBJ2-2; 8 bases map to TRBD1. Per germline, CDR1 SEHNR and CDR2 FQNEAQ (reference sequence). The CDR3 runs to 15 residues. V lost 3 bases and J lost 6; bases outside the gene matches: 6. For the CDR3, the DNA is TGTGCCAGCAGCTTGGACAGGGTGAGGGCCGGGGAGCTGTTTTTT. Encoded protein: CASSLDRVRAGELFF.

This clonotype showed up many times. The genes are TRBV7-8 and TRBJ2-2; D is undetermined. V lost 0 bases to trimming and J lost 7 bases, with 15 bases between them. The CDR3 consists of 16 residues. CDR1 and CDR2 from the germline V gene are SGHVS and FQNEAQ. CDR3 sequence reads: CASSLAINSPGGELFF. CDR3 sequence (DNA): TGTGCCAGCAGCTTAGCGATAAATAGCCCCGGCGGGGAGCTGTTTTTT.

There are a few counts of this clonotype. The V and J genes are TRBV14 and TRBJ2-4, with 9 bases fitting TRBD2. The J segment lost 7 bases and the V segment lost 0 bases, leaving 7 bases of the junction unmatched. There are 16 residues in the CDR3. CDR1 is SGHDN and CDR2 is FVKESK in the germline V gene. As DNA, the CDR3 is TGTGCCAGCAGCCAAGATTGGAAGCGGGGGGTGAACATTCAGTACTTC. It encodes CASSQDWKRGVNIQYF.

This clonotype was recorded at least ten times. The CDR3 DNA is TGTGCCAGCAGCTTAGTTACGCCAGGGAGCACAGATACGCAGTATTTT. Its translation is CASSLVTPGSTDTQYF. This chain uses TRBV7-9 with TRBJ2-3; possible D gene TRBD1, 5 bases. This CDR3 is built from 16 residues. Looked up from germline, CDR1 is SEHNR and CDR2 is FQNEAQ (reference sequence). Trimming removed 1 base at V and 0 bases at J, with 11 bases between.

This clonotype came up many times. The V and J genes are TRBV6-2 or TRBV6-3 and TRBJ2-7; the D is unclear. Trimming stripped 3 bases from V and 2 bases from J, with 11 bases between. The germline V gene has CDR1 MNHEY and CDR2 SVGEGT. CDR3 length: 14 residues. The CDR3 loop is CASSYSVGTYEQYF. In DNA, the CDR3 is TGTGCCAGCAGTTATTCCGTGGGGACCTACGAGCAGTACTTC.

There are many counts of this clonotype. The chain is built from TRBV6-5 and TRBJ1-1, with 8 bases identical to TRBD1. Looked up from germline, CDR1 is MNHEY and CDR2 is SVGAGI. This CDR3 has 19 amino acids. The ends lost 0 bases at V and 2 bases at J; junction bases unmatched: 14. CDR3 nucleotide sequence: TGTGCCAGCAGTTACTCTTTGGACAGGGCCTCCTTTTTTAACACTGAAGCTTTCTTT. Translating it yields CASSYSLDRASFFNTEAFF.

This clonotype was seen at least ten times. The genes are TRBV30 and TRBJ1-2, with TRBD1 matching over 7 bases. J gave up 5 bases and V 1 base, and 7 bases lay outside the gene matches. Germline CDR1 is GTSNPN and CDR2 is SVGIG (reference sequence). CDR3 size: 14 residues. CDR3 amino acids: CAWSALGRGYGYTF. As DNA, the CDR3 is TGTGCCTGGAGTGCCCTGGGCAGGGGGTATGGCTACACCTTC.

V is TRBV30 and J is TRBJ2-3; D is perhaps TRBD2 (7 bases). The CDR3 sequence is 17 residues long. The ends were cut back, 5 bases at V and 0 bases at J, with 21 bases in the middle. The V gene's germline CDR1 is GTSNPN and CDR2 SVGIG (reference sequence). The CDR3 sequence is CAWGGGGGRISTDTQYF. Here the CDR3 DNA reads TGTGCCTGGGGTGGGGGAGGGGGGAGAATAAGCACAGATACGCAGTATTTT.

Comment on this clonotype: With a much larger clone just one base away, this may be a read error. J is TRBJ2-3 and V is TRBV4-3, with D uncertain. The length of the CDR3 is 14 residues. Germline loops: CDR1 LGHNA, CDR2 YSLEER. V dropped 4 bases and J dropped 2 bases, with 10 bases sitting between them. CDR3 sequence (DNA): TGCGCCAGCAGCCCCGGGTTGGACACAGATACGCAGTATTTT. Translating gives CASSPGLDTDTQYF.